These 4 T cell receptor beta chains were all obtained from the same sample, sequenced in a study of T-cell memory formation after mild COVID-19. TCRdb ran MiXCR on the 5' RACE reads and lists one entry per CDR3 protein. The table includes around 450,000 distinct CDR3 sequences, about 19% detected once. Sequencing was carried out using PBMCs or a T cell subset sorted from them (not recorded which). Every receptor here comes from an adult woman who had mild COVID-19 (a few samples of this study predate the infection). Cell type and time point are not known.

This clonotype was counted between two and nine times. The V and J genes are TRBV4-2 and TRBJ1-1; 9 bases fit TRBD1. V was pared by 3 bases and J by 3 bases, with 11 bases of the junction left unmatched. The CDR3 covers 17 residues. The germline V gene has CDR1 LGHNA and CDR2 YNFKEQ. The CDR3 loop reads CASSQGLQGALDTEAFF. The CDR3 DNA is TGTGCCAGCAGCCAGGGATTACAGGGGGCTCTGGACACTGAAGCTTTCTTT.

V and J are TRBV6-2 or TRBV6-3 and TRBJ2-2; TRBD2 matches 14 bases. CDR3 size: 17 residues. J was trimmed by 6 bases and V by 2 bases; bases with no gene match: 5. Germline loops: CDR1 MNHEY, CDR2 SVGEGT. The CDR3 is CASSYPRLAGGAGELFF. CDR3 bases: TGTGCCAGCAGTTACCCCAGACTAGCGGGAGGGGCCGGGGAGCTGTTTTTT.

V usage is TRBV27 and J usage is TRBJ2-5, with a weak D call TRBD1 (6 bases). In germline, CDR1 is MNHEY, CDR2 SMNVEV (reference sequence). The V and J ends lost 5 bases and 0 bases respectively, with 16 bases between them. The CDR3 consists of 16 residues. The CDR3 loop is CASSLTRTVNQETQYF. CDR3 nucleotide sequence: TGTGCCAGCAGTCTCACGCGGACAGTTAACCAAGAGACCCAGTACTTC.

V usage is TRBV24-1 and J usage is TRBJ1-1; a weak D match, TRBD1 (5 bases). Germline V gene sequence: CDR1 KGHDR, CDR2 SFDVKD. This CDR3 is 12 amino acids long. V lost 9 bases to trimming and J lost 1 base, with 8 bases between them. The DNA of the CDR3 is TGTGCCACCGCAGGGCCGAACACTGAAGCTTTCTTT. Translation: CATAGPNTEAFF.